A selection of T cell receptor beta chains follows, all from one sample in a study of Ad26.COV2.S vaccination and SARS-CoV-2 variants. TCRdb keeps only in-frame clones here, not all; method: immunoSEQ multiplex PCR. The sample lists about 320,000 clones, around 81% seen once, with about 2.1% in the top ten. This specimen was peripheral blood, taken in a trial of Ad26.COV2.S vaccine versus placebo. Receptor source: a person between 18 and 60 years old who received the Ad26.COV2.S COVID-19 vaccine or a placebo. The CDR3 runs from the conserved cysteine through the conserved F or W. Each record gives: CDR3 DNA, CDR3 protein, V gene, J gene, clone size, D gene. D genes are given only for firm matches. Rows may omit the clone size; those that give it use once, few, many or a size class.

TGTGCTAGTGGTTCGGCCGACAGGTTCCCTTACTACGAGCAGTACTTC	CASGSADRFPYYEQYF	TRBV12-5	TRBJ2-7	-	-
TGTGCCAGCAGCCAAGATGGGACAAGGGTCTACGAGCAGTACTTC	CASSQDGTRVYEQYF	TRBV3-1/TRBV3-2	TRBJ2-7	-	-
TGCGCCAGCAGCTTGCTTGCCAACACCGGGGAGCTGTTTTTT	CASSLLANTGELFF	TRBV5-1	TRBJ2-2	-	-
TGTGCCAGCAGCTTGGGTGGAACCACTGGGCCCACAGATACGCAGTATTTT	CASSLGGTTGPTDTQYF	TRBV11-3	TRBJ2-3	-	-
TGTGCCAGCAGCTTAATGGCGGGGGACGGTAATAGCTCCTATAATTCACCCCTCCACTTT	CASSLMAGDGNSSYNSPLHF	TRBV7-6	TRBJ1-6	-	-
TGTGCCAGCAGCCCACGACAGGGTGTCGGGAGTGGCTACACCTTC	CASSPRQGVGSGYTF	TRBV13	TRBJ1-2	-	TRBD1
TGTGCTAGTGGAAAGATGATGAACACTGAAGCTTTCTTT	CASGKMMNTEAFF	TRBV12-5	TRBJ1-1	-	-
TGTGCCAGCAGACAGGGAAGCACAGATACGCAGTATTTT	CASRQGSTDTQYF	TRBV3-1/TRBV3-2	TRBJ2-3	-	-
TGTGCCAGCAGAGAGGACAGCAGCAATCAGCCCCAGCATTTT	CASREDSSNQPQHF	TRBV2	TRBJ1-5	once	-
TGTGCCAGCAGCGTAAAAGCAGGAACCGGGGAGCTGTTTTTT	CASSVKAGTGELFF	TRBV9	TRBJ2-2	-	-
TGCAGCGTTGAGAGGTACGAGCAGTACTTC	CSVERYEQYF	TRBV29-1	TRBJ2-7	-	-
TGTGCCAGCAGTGACGTGTCCACAGATACGCAGTATTTT	CASSDVSTDTQYF	TRBV2	TRBJ2-3	few	-
TGTGCCATCAGTGCCATGGACAGGGCCACAGATACGCAGTATTTT	CAISAMDRATDTQYF	TRBV10-3	TRBJ2-3	few	TRBD1
TGTGCCAGCAGTTACTCGGTCGGCGGGGGCTACAATGAGCAGTTCTTC	CASSYSVGGGYNEQFF	TRBV6-6	TRBJ2-1	-	TRBD2
TGTGCCAGCACCCGACAGGGGCAGTACGAGCAGTACTTC	CASTRQGQYEQYF	TRBV6-5	TRBJ2-7	-	TRBD1
TGCGCCAGCAGCTTGAGATGGGGCGCGGAGAACACTGAAGCTTTCTTT	CASSLRWGAENTEAFF	TRBV5-1	TRBJ1-1	-	-
TGTGCCAGCAGCCGAGGTCAGGGGGGCGGTCAGCCCCAGCATTTT	CASSRGQGGGQPQHF	TRBV5-6	TRBJ1-5	few	TRBD1